These 28 T cell receptor beta chains came from one sample sequenced in a study of beta chain features in type 1 diabetes. The study's findings and limits: Patients with Type 1 diabetes showed moderately but significantly shorter TCRB CDR3s in all four CD4+ subsets.

These receptors have no identified antigens. The authors reverse transcribed all of the isolated RNA, so sequencing captured expressed TCRB transcripts. The data were produced by immunoSEQ multiplex PCR, yet TCRdb's version contains in-frame clones alone and is incomplete. The sample holds around 260,000 clones, about a fifth seen once. Sequencing input: naive CD4+ T cells from blood. The receptors come from a woman between 40 and 55 years old with type 1 diabetes.

This clone was picked up a small number of times. The rearrangement uses TRBV9 and TRBJ2-1; 14 bases agree with TRBD2. This CDR3 is 20 amino acids long. The germline gives CDR1 SGDLS, CDR2 YYNGEE. V lost 4 bases to trimming and J lost 0 bases; unmatched junction nucleotides: 12. CDR3 nucleotide sequence: TGTGCCAGCAGCTTAGGTGCGGGGACTAGCGGGGGAAGCTCCTACAATGAGCAGTTCTTC. This encodes CASSLGAGTSGGSSYNEQFF.

The chain carries TRBV5-1 and TRBJ1-5; possible D gene TRBD1, 5 bases. Germline V gene data show CDR1 as SGHRS and CDR2 as YFSETQ. V shed 7 bases and J shed 4 bases, with 15 bases lying between them. The CDR3 length is 14 residues. In DNA, the CDR3 is TGCGCCAGCGCGCCCGGACATGAAAATCAGCCCCAGCATTTT. Translated, it gives CASAPGHENQPQHF.

A remark on this clone: One end of the junction is discordant with germline, which a read error may explain. This chain uses TRBV30 with TRBJ2-5; TRBD2 aligns across 9 bases. Germline assignment: CDR1 GTSNPN and CDR2 SVGIG (reference sequence). The CDR3 has 14 amino acids. The CDR3 here is CAWSGGLAGGPRNF. CDR3 coding DNA: TGTGCCTGGAGTGGGGGGCTGGCGGGAGGGCCCCGAAACTTC.

This rearrangement joins TRBV5-4 to TRBJ1-1; TRBD1 agrees at 8 bases. The trim removed 2 bases at V and 5 bases at J, leaving 5 bases unmatched. Germline CDR1 is SGHNT and CDR2 is YYREEE (reference sequence). CDR3 length: 14 amino acids. DNA of the CDR3: TGTGCCAGCAGCTTAGACAGGGGAATAACTGAAGCTTTCTTT. It codes for CASSLDRGITEAFF.

The rearrangement uses TRBV25-1 and TRBJ2-5, with 9 nucleotides matching TRBD2. The germline gives CDR1 MGHDK, CDR2 SYGVNS. Trimming took 9 bases from V and 4 from J; bases not matched to a gene: 12. This CDR3 region has 15 residues. CDR3 in amino acids: CASKPAGGPRETQYF. CDR3 coding DNA: TGTGCCAGTAAACCAGCGGGGGGCCCGAGAGAGACCCAGTACTTC.

The gene calls are TRBV9 and TRBJ2-1; D gene uncertain. The germline CDR1 and CDR2 sequences are SGDLS and YYNGEE. The CDR3 has 15 amino acids. Trimming stripped 4 bases from V and 0 bases from J, with 11 bases between. The CDR3 spells CASSIDPNSYNEQFF. CDR3 DNA sequence: TGTGCCAGCAGCATAGACCCTAACTCCTACAATGAGCAGTTCTTC.

This clone was counted a few times. This chain connects TRBV28 to TRBJ1-2, with no clear D. The V gene lost 2 bases and the J gene lost 8 bases, with 12 bases spanning the gap. This CDR3 has 13 amino acids. Germline V lookup: CDR1 MDHEN, CDR2 SYDVKM. The CDR3 sequence is CASSLTGGLGYTF. CDR3 coding DNA: TGTGCCAGCAGTTTAACCGGCGGGCTCGGCTACACCTTC.

This clone was counted only a few times. The chain is built from TRBV7-3 and TRBJ1-2, with D tentatively TRBD1 (5 bases). Trimming removed 4 bases from V and 8 bases from J, with 11 bases in between. The CDR3 is 12 residues long. CDR1 is SGHTA and CDR2 is FQGTGA in the germline V gene. The CDR3 DNA reads TGTGCCAGCAGCTCCCGTCGGACAGGCTACACCTTC. Its translation: CASSSRRTGYTF.

This sequence joins TRBV7-3 and TRBJ2-1; D is possibly TRBD1 (5 bases). In germline, CDR1 is SGHTA, CDR2 FQGTGA. The germline V and J ends were trimmed by 4 bases and 12 bases, with 13 bases remaining between them. CDR3 size: 12 residues. In DNA, the CDR3 is TGTGCCAGCAGCTCCGGGCAGGGCGGGCAGTTCTTC. Translation: CASSSGQGGQFF.

In this sample, this clone turned up a few times. J is TRBJ1-1 and V is TRBV7-9; no firm D call. CDR1 and CDR2 (germline): SEHNR, FQNEAQ (reference sequence). The CDR3 is 13 amino acids. Trimming removed 5 bases from V and 2 bases from J, with 9 bases in between. CDR3 DNA: TGTGCCAGCAGCGCCCAGGAAAACACTGAAGCTTTCTTT. This encodes CASSAQENTEAFF.

This clone has a handful of counts. The gene calls are TRBV25-1 and TRBJ2-3; D unresolved. Trimming shortened V by 11 bases and J by 4 bases, and 19 bases separated the two germline ends. Germline V gene sequence: CDR1 MGHDK, CDR2 SYGVNS. The CDR3 consists of 14 residues. In DNA, the CDR3 is TGTGCCTCCTCGGCCTGGGTGGGCTCAGATACGCAGTATTTT. Its translation is CASSAWVGSDTQYF.

The V and J genes are TRBV20-1 and TRBJ2-5; D remains unclear. Germline V gene lookup returns CDR1 DFQATT and CDR2 SNEGSKA (reference sequence). The CDR3 totals 11 residues. V was pared by 4 bases and J by 5 bases, with 8 bases between. CDR3 DNA sequence: TGCAGTGCTACCCCGAGGGAGACCCAGTACTTC. Protein sequence: CSATPRETQYF.

The table lists this clone with a few counts. This sequence joins TRBV13 and TRBJ2-7; tentative D call: TRBD1 (6 bases). The CDR3 is made up of 13 amino acids. V lost 4 bases and J lost 7, with 14 bases in between. In germline, CDR1 is PRHDT, CDR2 FYEKMQ (reference sequence). The DNA of the CDR3 is TGTGCCAGCAGCTGGTCGGACAGCGGAGAGCAGTACTTC. Translated, it gives CASSWSDSGEQYF.

V is TRBV7-8 and J is TRBJ2-3; the match to TRBD1 covers 9 bases. V lost 5 bases, J lost 3 bases, and 6 bases stayed unmatched. The CDR3 covers 15 residues. Germline-derived CDR1 and CDR2 are SGHVS and FQNEAQ. Written as DNA, the CDR3 is TGTGCCAGCAGCCGCTGGGACAGGGAAACAGATACGCAGTATTTT. Its translation: CASSRWDRETDTQYF.

This clone was found a few times. The chain recombines TRBV29-1 with TRBJ2-6, with 11 bases matching TRBD1. Germline CDR1 reads SQVTM; CDR2 reads ANQGSEA. V shed 7 bases, J shed 0 bases, and the junction held 8 bases outside the gene matches. CDR3 size: 17 residues. Here the CDR3 reads CSALGGTGGSGANVLTF. In DNA form, the CDR3 reads TGCAGCGCCCTAGGAGGGACAGGGGGCTCTGGGGCCAACGTCCTGACTTTC. The full variable domain, with the rest looked up from reference TRBV29-1 and TRBJ2-6, is SAVISQKPSRDICQRGTSLTIQCQVDSQVTMMFWYRQQPGQSLTLIATANQGSEATYESGFVIDKFPISRPNLTFSTLTVSNMSPEDSSIYLCSALGGTGGSGANVLTFGAGSRLTVL.

Only a few counts were recorded for this clone. V and J are TRBV15 and TRBJ2-5; a possible D gene is TRBD2 (6 bases). The CDR3 spans 14 residues. Deletions cut 0 bases from V and 2 bases from J, with 7 bases between. The germline V gene has CDR1 LNHNV and CDR2 YYDKDF (reference sequence). CDR3 bases: TGTGCCACCAGCAGAGATGGGGGGCAAGAGACCCAGTACTTC. Residues: CATSRDGGQETQYF.

V gene TRBV30 combines with J gene TRBJ2-5; TRBD2 is a possible D gene (6 bases). Per the germline V gene, CDR1 is GTSNPN and CDR2 is SVGIG (reference sequence). Trimming took 1 base from V and 1 from J, leaving 10 bases between them. This CDR3 region has 14 residues. The CDR3 region is CAWSGFGGQETQYF. Here the CDR3 DNA reads TGTGCCTGGAGTGGATTCGGGGGCCAAGAGACCCAGTACTTC.

Only a few counts were recorded for this clone. This rearrangement joins TRBV4-3 to TRBJ2-7, with D tentatively TRBD1 (5 bases). Germline loops: CDR1 LGHNA, CDR2 YSLEER. V lost 0 bases to trimming and J lost 0 bases, with 9 bases between them. There are 15 residues in the CDR3. CDR3 region: CASSQDRGFSYEQYF. The CDR3 DNA reads as TGCGCCAGCAGCCAAGATAGGGGCTTCTCCTACGAGCAGTACTTC.

V and J are TRBV15 and TRBJ2-1; no firm D call. The CDR3 length is 14 residues. V was trimmed by 0 bases and J by 5 bases, leaving 8 bases between them. The germline V gene encodes CDR1 LNHNV and CDR2 YYDKDF (reference sequence). CDR3: CATSRDAENNEQFF. CDR3 nucleotide sequence: TGTGCCACCAGCAGAGATGCAGAAAACAATGAGCAGTTCTTC. The complete variable domain, with remaining parts taken from reference TRBV15 and TRBJ2-1, reads DAMVIQNPRYQVTQFGKPVTLSCSQTLNHNVMYWYQQKSSQAPKLLFHYYDKDFNNEADTPDNFQSRRPNTSFCFLDIRSPGLGDTAMYLCATSRDAENNEQFFGPGTRLTVL.

This clone is judged medium-sized (0.01 to 0.1%). The chain recombines TRBV4-2 with TRBJ1-5; D unclear. Germline loops: CDR1 LGHNA, CDR2 YNFKEQ. The CDR3 has 13 residues. V lost 0 bases and J 4 bases, leaving 4 bases between the germline ends. This chain's CDR3 is CASSQDPNQPQHF. The CDR3 nucleotides are TGTGCCAGCAGCCAAGATCCTAATCAGCCCCAGCATTTT.

This clone has just a few counts. The chain employs TRBV30 and TRBJ2-1; D unclear. The ends were cut back, 3 bases at V and 10 bases at J, with 10 bases in the middle. This CDR3 spans 11 amino acids. Germline CDR1 is GTSNPN and CDR2 is SVGIG (reference sequence). This chain's CDR3 is CAWSTEAEQFF. In DNA, the CDR3 is TGTGCCTGGAGCACCGAAGCGGAGCAGTTCTTC. Full variable domain (remainder filled in from reference TRBV30 and TRBJ2-1): SQTIHQWPATLVQPVGSPLSLECTVEGTSNPNLYWYRQAAGRGLQLLFYSVGIGQISSEVPQNLSASRPQDRQFILSSKKLLLSDSGFYLCAWSTEAEQFFGPGTRLTVL.

The chain employs TRBV28 and TRBJ1-5; no reliable D call. Germline V gene data show CDR1 as MDHEN and CDR2 as SYDVKM. This CDR3 has 18 residues. The germline V and J ends were trimmed by 6 bases and 0 bases, with 21 bases remaining between them. In nucleotides, the CDR3 is TGTGCCAGCAGGACGCGGAGAGCCCAGCGGATTAGCAATCAGCCCCAGCATTTT. Translated: CASRTRRAQRISNQPQHF.

This chain joins TRBV9 and TRBJ2-5; the match to TRBD1 covers 11 bases. V trimming: 0 bases; J trimming: 4 bases; junction bases outside the gene matches: 8. Germline CDR1 reads SGDLS; CDR2 reads YYNGEE. CDR3 length: 17 amino acids. CDR3 nucleotide sequence: TGTGCCAGCAGCGTAGGCTTCGGACAGGGGGCTCGAGAGACCCAGTACTTC. Translating it yields CASSVGFGQGARETQYF.

This clone appeared a few times. The chain is built from TRBV28 and TRBJ2-4; 9 positions match TRBD1. The CDR3 is made up of 15 amino acids. J lost 4 bases, V lost 6 bases, and 7 bases had no gene match. Germline V CDR1 and CDR2: MDHEN, SYDVKM. The CDR3 sequence: CASSLPGQGKNIQYF. The CDR3 DNA is TGTGCCAGCAGCCTACCGGGACAGGGTAAAAACATTCAGTACTTC.

This clone came up a few times. The chain has TRBV15 and TRBJ2-7; a possible D gene is TRBD2 (5 bases). Germline V gene sequence: CDR1 LNHNV, CDR2 YYDKDF (reference sequence). With 0 bases removed from V and 5 bases from J, the gap between germline ends came to 11 bases. This CDR3 comprises 14 residues. In nucleotides, the CDR3 is TGTGCCACCAGCAGAGACGGAGGACGGGACGAGCAGTACTTC. Its protein product is CATSRDGGRDEQYF.

The sample holds a few counts of this clone. The gene calls are TRBV9 and TRBJ2-1; D might be TRBD1 (6 bases). The CDR3 runs 14 residues. Germline CDR1 is SGDLS and CDR2 is YYNGEE. V was cut by 2 bases and J by 6 bases, with 12 bases left in between. CDR3 DNA sequence: TGTGCCAGCAGCGTCCGGGACACTCGCAATGAGCAGTTCTTC. This codes for CASSVRDTRNEQFF.

A word on this clone: Germline is not matched at one junction end, which may reflect a read error. This sequence joins TRBV6-5 and TRBJ1-1; D not certain. Germline V lookup: CDR1 MNHEY, CDR2 SVGAGI. This CDR3 comprises 13 residues. The CDR3 DNA sequence: TGTGCCAGCAGATACTTATTGAACACTGAAGCTTTCTTT. The encoded protein is CASRYLLNTEAFF.

J is TRBJ2-1 and V is TRBV27; 12 positions match TRBD2. From germline, CDR1 is MNHEY and CDR2 SMNVEV (reference sequence). V trimming: 8 bases; J trimming: 10 bases; junction bases outside the gene matches: 9. The CDR3 contains 14 residues. The CDR3 loop is CASHSLAGGLEQFF. The CDR3, as DNA: TGTGCCAGCCATAGTCTAGCGGGGGGGCTGGAGCAGTTCTTC.